A selection of T cell receptor beta chains follows, all from one sample in a study of brain T cells in children with intractable seizures. Data came from immunoSEQ multiplex PCR; TCRdb stores just in-frame clones and leaves some out. The data contain 95,000 to 120,000 clones, roughly 92% of them singletons. The specimen comprised peripheral blood, sampled at surgery. Receptor source: a boy in the first two years of life with hemimegalencephaly and intractable seizures. Both conserved end residues are part of each CDR3. D genes are given only for firm matches. Clone size appears in some rows only: once, few, many, or a class for an expanded clone.

length: 14; size: NA; V: TRBV28; J: TRBJ1-1; D: NA; CDR3: CASRIRGGLTEAFF; DNA: TGTGCCAGCAGAATCAGGGGCGGACTCACTGAAGCTTTCTTT
length: 12; size: NA; V: TRBV2; J: TRBJ1-6; D: NA; CDR3: CASSGDRLALHF; DNA: TGTGCCAGCAGCGGGGACCGGCTGGCCCTCCACTTT
length: 12; size: NA; V: TRBV9; J: TRBJ2-3; D: TRBD1; CDR3: CASSPARGTQYF; DNA: TGTGCCAGCAGCCCGGCCAGGGGGACGCAGTATTTT
length: 15; size: NA; V: TRBV7-9; J: TRBJ1-4; D: NA; CDR3: CASSTPDSPNEKLFF; DNA: TGTGCCAGCAGCACCCCGGACAGTCCAAATGAAAAACTGTTTTTT
length: 15; size: NA; V: TRBV27; J: TRBJ2-3; D: NA; CDR3: CASRTRRSSTDTQYF; DNA: TGTGCCAGCAGGACTAGGAGATCTAGCACAGATACGCAGTATTTT
length: 12; size: once; V: TRBV19; J: TRBJ2-2; D: NA; CDR3: CASSTRAGELFF; DNA: TGTGCCAGTAGCACTCGTGCCGGGGAGCTGTTTTTT
length: 17; size: NA; V: TRBV5-1; J: TRBJ2-2; D: TRBD2; CDR3: CASSLGFGRALPGELFF; DNA: TGCGCCAGCAGCTTAGGATTCGGGAGGGCCCTGCCCGGGGAGCTGTTTTTT
length: 15; size: NA; V: TRBV28; J: TRBJ2-7; D: NA; CDR3: CASSLSTGDYYEQYF; DNA: TGTGCCAGCAGTTTATCCACAGGGGACTATTACGAGCAGTACTTC
length: 17; size: NA; V: TRBV19; J: TRBJ2-3; D: TRBD2; CDR3: CASTRSWTSGFRETQYF; DNA: TGTGCCAGTACCCGCAGTTGGACTAGCGGGTTTCGAGAGACGCAGTATTTT
length: 16; size: NA; V: TRBV13; J: TRBJ2-3; D: TRBD1; CDR3: CASSSRDRGRPDTQYF; DNA: TGTGCCAGCAGCTCCCGGGACAGGGGGCGCCCAGATACGCAGTATTTT
length: 14; size: once; V: TRBV27; J: TRBJ2-7; D: TRBD1; CDR3: CASSTGTGGGEQYF; DNA: TGTGCCAGCAGTACCGGGACAGGGGGCGGCGAGCAGTACTTC
length: 15; size: NA; V: TRBV5-4; J: TRBJ1-4; D: TRBD1; CDR3: CASSLAGTGGEKLFF; DNA: TGTGCCAGCAGCTTGGCCGGGACAGGGGGTGAAAAACTGTTTTTT
length: 13; size: NA; V: TRBV28; J: TRBJ1-1; D: NA; CDR3: CASSPIHYTEAFF; DNA: TGTGCCAGCAGTCCGATTCACTACACTGAAGCTTTCTTT
length: 19; size: NA; V: TRBV19; J: TRBJ1-2; D: NA; CDR3: CASSPPPTPAGRRYYGYTF; DNA: TGTGCCAGTAGTCCCCCCCCCACCCCGGCAGGTCGGAGATACTATGGCTACACCTTC
length: 13; size: NA; V: TRBV5-5; J: TRBJ2-7; D: TRBD2; CDR3: CASSWGGPYEQYF; DNA: TGTGCCAGCAGCTGGGGAGGGCCCTACGAGCAGTACTTC
length: 13; size: NA; V: TRBV7-2; J: TRBJ2-7; D: NA; CDR3: CASMGRSSYEQYF; DNA: TGTGCCAGCATGGGTCGGTCCTCCTACGAGCAGTACTTC
length: 15; size: NA; V: TRBV7-2; J: TRBJ2-1; D: TRBD1; CDR3: CASSLVGDSYNEQFF; DNA: TGTGCCAGCAGCCTAGTGGGGGACAGCTACAATGAGCAGTTCTTC
length: 12; size: NA; V: TRBV30; J: TRBJ1-4; D: NA; CDR3: CAWSLKREKLFF; DNA: TGTGCCTGGAGCCTCAAAAGGGAAAAACTGTTTTTT
length: 15; size: NA; V: TRBV19; J: TRBJ2-3; D: TRBD2; CDR3: CASSDRGGGTDTQYF; DNA: TGTGCCAGTAGTGATCGGGGGGGTGGCACAGATACGCAGTATTTT
length: 15; size: NA; V: TRBV6-5; J: TRBJ2-7; D: TRBD2; CDR3: CASRSLAGGPYEQYF; DNA: TGTGCCAGCAGGTCCCTAGCGGGAGGGCCCTACGAGCAGTACTTC
length: 14; size: NA; V: TRBV9; J: TRBJ2-2; D: TRBD2; CDR3: CASSVSGNHGELFF; DNA: TGTGCCAGCAGCGTTAGCGGGAATCACGGGGAGCTGTTTTTT
length: 17; size: NA; V: TRBV28; J: TRBJ2-1; D: NA; CDR3: CASSHPKEGLTYNEQFF; DNA: TGTGCCAGCAGTCACCCAAAAGAGGGTTTAACCTACAATGAGCAGTTCTTC
length: 14; size: NA; V: TRBV11-3; J: TRBJ2-1; D: NA; CDR3: CASLKADTYNEQFF; DNA: TGTGCCAGCCTGAAGGCGGACACCTACAATGAGCAGTTCTTC
length: 13; size: NA; V: TRBV5-1; J: TRBJ2-5; D: NA; CDR3: CASSLGAQETQYF; DNA: TGCGCCAGCAGCTTGGGGGCCCAAGAGACCCAGTACTTC
length: 16; size: NA; V: TRBV7-8; J: TRBJ1-5; D: NA; CDR3: CASSSRAAHSNQPQHF; DNA: TGTGCCAGCAGCTCACGGGCAGCCCATAGCAATCAGCCCCAGCATTTT
length: 16; size: NA; V: TRBV11-2; J: TRBJ1-1; D: TRBD1; CDR3: CASSPRTGRYNTEAFF; DNA: TGTGCCAGCAGCCCCCGGACAGGGAGGTACAACACTGAAGCTTTCTTT
length: 15; size: NA; V: TRBV10-3; J: TRBJ2-7; D: NA; CDR3: CAISERGRPPYEQYF; DNA: TGTGCCATCAGTGAGCGTGGCAGGCCCCCCTACGAGCAGTACTTC
length: 14; size: NA; V: TRBV29-1; J: TRBJ2-1; D: NA; CDR3: CSVEETLGLSRQFF; DNA: TGCAGCGTTGAAGAGACATTAGGGCTAAGCCGGCAGTTCTTC
length: 13; size: NA; V: TRBV6-5; J: TRBJ1-6; D: NA; CDR3: CASSLLYNSPLHF; DNA: TGTGCCAGCAGTCTCCTTTATAATTCACCCCTCCACTTT
length: 13; size: NA; V: TRBV25-1; J: TRBJ2-3; D: NA; CDR3: CASSAFETDTQYF; DNA: TGTGCCAGCAGTGCGTTCGAAACAGATACGCAGTATTTT
length: 18; size: once; V: TRBV28; J: TRBJ2-7; D: TRBD2; CDR3: CASSSQTLSGTTTYEQYF; DNA: TGTGCCAGCAGTTCCCAAACCCTTAGCGGGACAACAACCTACGAGCAGTACTTC
length: 11; size: NA; V: TRBV12-3/TRBV12-4; J: TRBJ2-5; D: NA; CDR3: CASSLQETQYF; DNA: TGTGCCAGCAGTTTACAAGAGACCCAGTACTTC
length: 15; size: NA; V: TRBV7-2; J: TRBJ2-1; D: TRBD2; CDR3: CASSAGLAYLDEQFF; DNA: TGTGCCAGCAGCGCAGGACTAGCCTATTTGGATGAGCAGTTCTTC
length: 13; size: NA; V: TRBV7-2; J: TRBJ2-3; D: NA; CDR3: CASSFLRTDTQYF; DNA: TGTGCCAGCAGCTTTCTTCGCACAGATACGCAGTATTTT